Listed here are 31 T cell receptor beta chains from one sample, sequenced in a study of cytomegalovirus exposure and HLA in healthy donors. Primers: 60 Vbeta forward and 13 Jbeta reverse. The method was immunoSEQ multiplex PCR; TCRdb's version includes in-frame clones alone and lacks a portion of them. The data show about 120,000 clones, around 76% seen once. Material: PBMCs. These receptors were obtained from a woman in her forties in good health and CMV-seropositive.

The chain has TRBV30 and TRBJ1-6; D remains ambiguous. The CDR3 consists of 17 residues. V dropped 0 bases and J dropped 0 bases, with 12 bases sitting between them. Germline V gene sequence: CDR1 GTSNPN, CDR2 SVGIG (reference sequence). In nucleotides, the CDR3 is TGTGCCTGGAGTGTAACAGCTTTCCACTCCTATAATTCACCCCTCCACTTT. Its translation is CAWSVTAFHSYNSPLHF.

The gene calls are TRBV7-3 and TRBJ2-1; TRBD2 matches at 9 bases. V dropped 5 bases and J dropped 3; count of bases not matched to a gene: 8. CDR3 length equals 16 residues. Germline assignment: CDR1 SGHTA and CDR2 FQGTGA. The DNA of the CDR3 is TGTGCCAGCAGCCTCCTTAGCGGGGGCTACTACAATGAGCAGTTCTTC. Its translation is CASSLLSGGYYNEQFF.

The chain combines TRBV5-4 with TRBJ1-1, with 8 bases aligning to TRBD1. The CDR3 loop spans 14 amino acids. Germline V CDR1 and CDR2: SGHNT, YYREEE (reference sequence). Losses at the gene ends were 7 bases for V and 2 bases for J; bases not matched to a gene: 7. The CDR3 nucleotides are TGTGCCAGCTCACTTCAGGGGGCAAACACTGAAGCTTTCTTT. Translation gives CASSLQGANTEAFF.

The chain has TRBV10-3 and TRBJ1-1, with D possibly being TRBD1 (6 bases). The CDR3 totals 15 residues. V was shortened by 10 bases and J by 1 base, with 19 bases between the two germline ends. Germline V gene sequence: CDR1 ENHRY, CDR2 SYGVKD. The CDR3 region has the DNA TGTGCCACCCAAACAGGGTTAGGGGGGAACACTGAAGCTTTCTTT. This translates into CATQTGLGGNTEAFF.

This clone was observed a handful of times. This sequence joins TRBV2 and TRBJ2-7; TRBD1 is a possible D gene (5 bases). The CDR3 loop spans 12 amino acids. V gave up 7 bases and J gave up 1 base, with 8 bases separating them. Germline CDR1 and CDR2: SNHLY and FYNNEI. DNA of the CDR3: TGTGCCAGCAATGCAGGGTCCTACGAGCAGTACTTC. Its protein product is CASNAGSYEQYF.

The chain has TRBV5-1 and TRBJ1-2; D is undetermined. The ends were cut back, 0 bases at V and 5 bases at J, with 17 bases in the middle. The germline V gene has CDR1 SGHRS and CDR2 YFSETQ. CDR3 length equals 16 residues. DNA of the CDR3: TGCGCCAGCAGCTTGGAGGGCAGGAGGAGTAGGTATGGCTACACCTTC. Translation gives CASSLEGRRSRYGYTF.

The rearrangement uses TRBV30 and TRBJ2-1; 10 bases map to TRBD2. Trimming removed 2 bases from V and 2 bases from J; junction bases left unmatched: 9. The CDR3 covers 17 residues. The germline CDR1 and CDR2 sequences are GTSNPN and SVGIG (reference sequence). The CDR3 nucleotides are TGTGCCTGGAGTACCTCGTGGACTAGCGGAACCTACAATGAGCAGTTCTTC. This encodes CAWSTSWTSGTYNEQFF.

V usage is TRBV18 and J usage is TRBJ1-6; the D gene is possibly TRBD1 (6 bases). The CDR3 sequence is 16 residues long. Looked up from germline, CDR1 is KGHSH and CDR2 is LQKENI. The V gene lost 5 bases and the J gene lost 0 bases, with 11 bases spanning the gap. The CDR3 sequence is CASSDGQNSYNSPLHF. The CDR3 region has the DNA TGTGCCAGCTCAGACGGACAGAACTCCTATAATTCACCCCTCCACTTT.

The V call is TRBV7-2, the J call TRBJ1-1; weak D call: TRBD1 (5 bases). Germline CDR1 and CDR2: SGHTA and FQGNSA. With 1 base removed from V and 7 bases from J, the gap between germline ends came to 13 bases. This CDR3 contains 14 residues. CDR3 nucleotide sequence: TGTGCCAGCAGCTTAGGGGGAAAGACAGATGAAGCTTTCTTT. Its translation: CASSLGGKTDEAFF. Combining the CDR3 with reference TRBV7-2 and TRBJ1-1 gives the whole variable domain GAGVSQSPSNKVTEKGKDVELRCDPISGHTALYWYRQSLGQGLEFLIYFQGNSAPDKSGLPSDRFSAERTGGSVSTLTIQRTQQEDSAVYLCASSLGGKTDEAFFGQGTRLTVV.

The count of this clone is one. The gene calls are TRBV6-5 and TRBJ1-3; D is undetermined. Trimming removed 2 bases at V and 0 bases at J, with 11 bases between. Germline CDR1 reads MNHEY; CDR2 reads SVGAGI. CDR3 length: 16 residues. The CDR3 region is CASSYGNVNSGNTIYF. For the CDR3, the DNA is TGTGCCAGCAGTTACGGCAACGTCAACTCTGGAAACACCATATATTTT.

J is TRBJ1-1 and V is TRBV5-1; no reliable D call. In germline, CDR1 is SGHRS, CDR2 YFSETQ. The length of the CDR3 is 16 residues. V lost 4 bases, J lost 3 bases, and 19 bases lay in between. CDR3 sequence reads: CASSPREPLRDTEAFF. The CDR3 coding sequence is TGCGCCAGCAGCCCCCGGGAGCCCCTTAGAGACACTGAAGCTTTCTTT.

This chain joins TRBV18 and TRBJ1-5, with a weak D call TRBD1 (6 bases). Germline values: CDR1 KGHSH, CDR2 LQKENI. The CDR3 totals 15 residues. V was pared by 5 bases and J by 3 bases, with 14 bases between. In DNA, the CDR3 is TGTGCCAGCTCAACTAGACAGGAGTCCAATCAGCCCCAGCATTTT. Its protein product is CASSTRQESNQPQHF. The entire variable domain, with the rest obtained from reference TRBV18 and TRBJ1-5, is as follows: NAGVMQNPRHLVRRRGQEARLRCSPMKGHSHVYWYRQLPEEGLKFMVYLQKENIIDESGMPKERFSAEFPKEGPSILRIQQVVRGDSAAYFCASSTRQESNQPQHFGDGTRLSIL.

This chain links TRBV7-6 with TRBJ2-2, with D possibly matching TRBD2 (5 bases). Trimming left V 5 bases short and J 6 bases short, with 16 bases between. CDR3 length: 15 amino acids. CDR1 and CDR2 (germline): SGHVS, FNYEAQ. The CDR3 DNA is TGTGCCAGCAGCGTGGAGGCTAGCTGGGCCGGGGAGCTGTTTTTT. It yields the protein CASSVEASWAGELFF.

The chain joins TRBV7-8 to TRBJ1-5; TRBD1 aligns across 8 bases. CDR3 length: 19 amino acids. Per germline, CDR1 SGHVS and CDR2 FQNEAQ. The ends lost 4 bases at V and 0 bases at J; junction bases unmatched: 14. CDR3 sequence: CASSSYLGQDQYSNQPQHF. For the CDR3, the DNA is TGTGCCAGCAGCTCCTACCTGGGACAGGACCAGTATAGCAATCAGCCCCAGCATTTT.

The CDR3 loop is CASRARAAQYF. The CDR3 region has the DNA TGTGCCAGCAGAGCCAGGGCAGCGCAGTATTTT. V gene TRBV2 combines with J gene TRBJ2-3; TRBD1 might be the D (5 bases). CDR3 length: 11 residues. Trimming took 6 bases from V and 10 from J, leaving 11 bases between them. CDR1 and CDR2 from the germline V gene are SNHLY and FYNNEI. Full variable domain (missing parts from reference TRBV2 and TRBJ2-3): EPEVTQTPSHQVTQMGQEVILRCVPISNHLYFYWYRQILGQKVEFLVSFYNNEISEKSEIFDDQFSVERPDGSNFTLKIRSTKLEDSAMYFCASRARAAQYFGPGTRLTVL.

The chain combines TRBV6-5 with TRBJ2-7, with 7 bases aligning to TRBD1. CDR1 MNHEY and CDR2 SVGAGI come from the germline V gene. This CDR3 is 13 amino acids long. The V and J ends lost 6 bases and 3 bases, in that order; junction bases with no gene match: 5. CDR3 region: CASRTRDSYEQYF. CDR3 in DNA: TGTGCCAGCAGAACCCGGGACAGCTACGAGCAGTACTTC.

CDR3 coding DNA: TGCGCCAGCAGGACCGGACAGGGAACGAGAGGTAATTCACCCCTCCACTTT. This codes for CASRTGQGTRGNSPLHF. J is TRBJ1-6 and V is TRBV5-1; 8 bases map to TRBD1. This CDR3 spans 17 amino acids. Germline CDR1 is SGHRS and CDR2 is YFSETQ. The V gene end was trimmed by 5 bases and the J gene end by 6 bases; junction bases not matched to a gene: 13.

The V call is TRBV30, the J call TRBJ1-1; no clear D. There are 10 residues in the CDR3. Per germline, CDR1 GTSNPN and CDR2 SVGIG (reference sequence). V lost 5 bases and J lost 5, with 6 bases in between. The CDR3 protein is CAWGRTEAFF. DNA for the CDR3: TGTGCCTGGGGGAGAACTGAAGCTTTCTTT.

This clone has only a few counts. The chain recombines TRBV6-4 with TRBJ1-6; 7 bases line up with TRBD1. J gave up 7 bases and V 8 bases, and 5 bases lay outside the gene matches. The CDR3 consists of 13 residues. Looked up from germline, CDR1 is MRHNA and CDR2 is SNTAGT. The CDR3 nucleotides are TGTGCCAGCCAAGGGGACAGAAATTCACCCCTCCACTTT. Residues: CASQGDRNSPLHF.

The chain carries TRBV7-9 and TRBJ2-3; D possibly corresponds to TRBD2 (7 bases). The CDR3 contains 15 residues. V was pared by 3 bases and J by 4 bases, with 14 bases between. Germline V gene lookup returns CDR1 SEHNR and CDR2 FQNEAQ (reference sequence). The chain's CDR3 is CASSFVGGASDTQYF. The CDR3 nucleotides read TGTGCCAGCAGCTTCGTTGGGGGGGCGTCAGATACGCAGTATTTT.

The rearrangement joins TRBV30 to TRBJ2-5, with a possible D match to TRBD1 (6 bases). Germline CDR1 and CDR2: GTSNPN and SVGIG (reference sequence). This CDR3 has 12 amino acids. Deletions cut 3 bases from V and 5 bases from J, with 10 bases between. CDR3 bases: TGTGCCTGGAGATGGGGGCGGGAGACCCAGTACTTC. Translation gives CAWRWGRETQYF.

The V gene is TRBV11-2, the J gene TRBJ1-1; maybe TRBD1 (5 bases). The length of the CDR3 is 12 residues. The V end lost 0 bases, the J end lost 9 bases, and 8 bases lay between the germline ends. In germline, CDR1 is SGHAT, CDR2 FQNNGV. This CDR3 reads CASSLEGDQAFF. The CDR3 DNA reads TGTGCCAGCAGCTTAGAAGGGGATCAAGCTTTCTTT.

This clone was seen more than once but under ten times. V is TRBV30 and J is TRBJ2-3, with D uncertain. V was shortened by 0 bases and J by 7 bases, with 8 bases between the two germline ends. There are 12 residues in the CDR3. Per the germline V gene, CDR1 is GTSNPN and CDR2 is SVGIG (reference sequence). The chain's CDR3 is CAWSVSSYTQYF. In nucleotides, the CDR3 is TGTGCCTGGAGTGTATCGAGTTATACGCAGTATTTT.

The chain links TRBV5-4 to TRBJ2-7; 9 nucleotides line up with TRBD2. Trimming cost V 1 base and J 2 bases; bases outside gene matches: 4. Germline V gives CDR1 SGHNT, CDR2 YYREEE (reference sequence). The CDR3 contains 15 residues. Written as DNA, the CDR3 is TGTGCCAGCAGCTTGTCTAGCGGGGCTACCTACGAGCAGTACTTC. Protein: CASSLSSGATYEQYF.

This clone was seen only a few times. This chain connects TRBV5-1 to TRBJ1-4; D is unclear. Germline V gene data show CDR1 as SGHRS and CDR2 as YFSETQ. The length of the CDR3 is 12 residues. With 1 base removed from V and 8 bases from J, the gap between germline ends came to 6 bases. The CDR3 DNA is TGCGCCAGCAGCTTGATCGGGGAAAAACTGTTTTTT. This encodes CASSLIGEKLFF.

This clone has more than one count but fewer than ten. V is TRBV6-6 and J is TRBJ1-1; 7 bases align to TRBD1. The germline gives CDR1 MNHNY, CDR2 SVGAGI (reference sequence). The CDR3 spans 16 residues. The J segment lost 1 base and the V segment lost 0 bases, leaving 5 bases of the junction unmatched. CDR3 in DNA: TGTGCCAGCAGTTACTCGGGACAGACCCCGAACACTGAAGCTTTCTTT. Its protein product is CASSYSGQTPNTEAFF.

The chain uses TRBV19 and TRBJ1-1, with a possible D match to TRBD1 (5 bases). The CDR3 consists of 13 residues. Trimming stripped 9 bases from V and 0 bases from J, with 11 bases between. The germline V gene encodes CDR1 LNHDA and CDR2 SQIVND (reference sequence). CDR3 in DNA: TGTGCCAGCTCGACAGAGATGAACACTGAAGCTTTCTTT. Amino acid sequence: CASSTEMNTEAFF.

This chain joins TRBV5-8 and TRBJ1-4, with 8 bases fitting TRBD1. This CDR3 region has 16 residues. After removal of 4 bases from V and 4 bases from J, the junction contained 9 bases not matched to a gene. Germline lookup yields CDR1 SGHTS and CDR2 YDEGEE. CDR3 sequence reads: CASSHYRGAGNEKLFF. CDR3 coding DNA: TGTGCCAGCAGCCATTACAGGGGGGCCGGTAATGAAAAACTGTTTTTT. Looking up the rest from reference TRBV5-8 and TRBJ1-4 gives the full variable domain: EAGVTQSPTHLIKTRGQQATLRCSPISGHTSVYWYQQALGLGLQFLLWYDEGEERNRGNFPPRFSGRQFPNYSSELNVNALELEDSALYLCASSHYRGAGNEKLFFGSGTQLSVL.

The chain is built from TRBV7-9 and TRBJ2-5; 14 bases align to TRBD2. Looked up from germline, CDR1 is SEHNR and CDR2 is FQNEAQ (reference sequence). The CDR3 is 17 residues long. V gave up 3 bases and J gave up 7 bases; unmatched junction bases: 10. The CDR3 nucleotides read TGTGCCAGCAGCTTCTCCTCCCGGGGGACTAGCGGGGGGACCCAGTACTTC. Its protein is CASSFSSRGTSGGTQYF.

The genes are TRBV30 and TRBJ2-5; TRBD1 matches at 10 bases. The CDR3 has 15 amino acids. Trimming removed 2 bases from V and 2 bases from J; junction bases left unmatched: 5. Germline CDR1 GTSNPN, CDR2 SVGIG (reference sequence). The CDR3 region is CAWSKGQGDQETQYF. In nucleotides, the CDR3 is TGTGCCTGGAGTAAAGGACAGGGGGATCAAGAGACCCAGTACTTC.

This clone was observed a few times. The V and J genes are TRBV5-4 and TRBJ1-6; D perhaps matches TRBD1 (5 bases). Trimming shortened V by 5 bases and J by 9 bases, and 15 bases separated the two germline ends. The CDR3 totals 14 residues. CDR1 is SGHNT, CDR2 YYREEE, per germline (reference sequence). The CDR3 sequence: CASSTGRNGSPLHF. CDR3 nucleotides: TGTGCCAGCAGTACAGGCCGGAATGGTTCACCCCTCCACTTT.